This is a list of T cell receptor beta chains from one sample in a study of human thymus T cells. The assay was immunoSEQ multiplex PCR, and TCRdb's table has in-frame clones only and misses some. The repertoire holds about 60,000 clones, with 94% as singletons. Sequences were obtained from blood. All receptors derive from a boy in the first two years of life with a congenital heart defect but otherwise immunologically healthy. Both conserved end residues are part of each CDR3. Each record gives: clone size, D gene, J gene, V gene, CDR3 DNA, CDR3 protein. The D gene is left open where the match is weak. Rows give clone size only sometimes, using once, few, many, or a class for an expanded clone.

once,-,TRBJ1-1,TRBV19,TGTGCCAGTAGTATCGGGTTCAGGGTTGAAGCTTTCTTT,CASSIGFRVEAFF
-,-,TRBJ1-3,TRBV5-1,TGCGCCAGCAGCCCACGTCAGGGTCCGGGAAACACCATATATTTT,CASSPRQGPGNTIYF
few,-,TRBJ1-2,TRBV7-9,TGTGCCAGCAGCTTAGGGGCTAACTATGGCTACACCTTC,CASSLGANYGYTF
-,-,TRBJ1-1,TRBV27,TGTGCCAGCAGTTTAAGGCCACAGAGCCCTGAAGCTTTCTTT,CASSLRPQSPEAFF
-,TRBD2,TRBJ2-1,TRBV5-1,TGCGCCAGCAGTCCCGAGGGGAGGGGTTACAATGAGCAGTTCTTC,CASSPEGRGYNEQFF
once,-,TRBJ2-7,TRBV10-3,TGTGCCACCTGTCAGTTTTCCCAAACCCCCTACGAGCAGTACTTC,CATCQFSQTPYEQYF
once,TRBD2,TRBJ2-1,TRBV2,TGTGCCAGCAGCTATTTCCCCGGGGGGGCCAATGAGCAGTTCTTC,CASSYFPGGANEQFF
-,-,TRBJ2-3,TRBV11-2,TGTGCCAGCAGCTTAGGTCGTAGGAACACAGATACGCAGTATTTT,CASSLGRRNTDTQYF
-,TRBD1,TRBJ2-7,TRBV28,TGTGCCAGCAGTTTTGAGGACAGGGGGAGAGGGCAGTACTTC,CASSFEDRGRGQYF
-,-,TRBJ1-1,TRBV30,TGTGCCTGGAGTGTAACCGTGGGGGCTGAAGCTTTCTTT,CAWSVTVGAEAFF
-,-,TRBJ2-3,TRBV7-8,TGTGCCAGCAGCTTGGGGACTTACACAGATACGCAGTATTTT,CASSLGTYTDTQYF
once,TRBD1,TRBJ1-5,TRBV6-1,TGTGCCAGCAACGAGAGACAGGGGGGGAATCAGCCCCAGCATTTT,CASNERQGGNQPQHF
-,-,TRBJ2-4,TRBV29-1,TGCAGCGTTGAGGCCAAAAACATTCAGTACTTC,CSVEAKNIQYF